A selection of T cell receptor beta chains follows, all from one sample in a study of shared clonotypes between healthy human individuals. The repertoire was sequenced with immunoSEQ multiplex PCR; TCRdb's copy has only in-frame clones and lacks some. This table holds roughly 2.4 million clones, nearly 97% found once. The sequenced sample consisted of naive CD4+ T cells sorted from blood. These receptors were taken from a man in his late teens or twenties in good health. Each CDR3 is given with its conserved first and last residue. Fields, in order: V gene, D gene, J gene, clone size, CDR3 protein, CDR3 DNA. D genes are given only for firm matches. Some rows mark clone size as missing; the rest say once, few, many or name a class of expanded clone.

TRBV19	.	TRBJ1-5	.	CASSIYRGNQPQHF	TGTGCCAGTAGTATCTACAGGGGCAATCAGCCCCAGCATTTT
TRBV29-1	.	TRBJ1-1	.	CSAGRGTGTTEAFF	TGCAGCGCCGGGAGGGGTACAGGGACCACTGAAGCTTTCTTT
TRBV7-9	.	TRBJ1-4	.	CASSIDSLGEKLFF	TGTGCCAGCAGCATAGACAGTTTGGGCGAAAAACTGTTTTTT
TRBV12-5	TRBD1	TRBJ2-7	.	CASVLGTGLPYEQYF	TGTGCTAGTGTCCTGGGGACAGGCCTTCCCTACGAGCAGTACTTC
TRBV19	.	TRBJ2-5	.	CASSIRLQETQYF	TGTGCCAGTAGTATTAGGTTACAAGAGACCCAGTACTTC
TRBV10-2	.	TRBJ2-1	.	CASTRGGSYNEQFF	TGCGCCAGCACGAGGGGGGGATCCTACAATGAGCAGTTCTTC
TRBV5-1	TRBD1	TRBJ2-5	.	CASSLEGQGAETQYF	TGCGCCAGCAGCTTGGAGGGACAGGGGGCTGAGACCCAGTACTTC
TRBV7-2	.	TRBJ1-2	.	CASSLDASPYGYTF	TGTGCCAGCAGCTTAGATGCCAGCCCCTATGGCTACACCTTC
TRBV27	.	TRBJ2-3	.	CASSFPTGEQYF	TGTGCCAGCAGTTTCCCGACCGGAGAGCAGTATTTT
TRBV10-1	TRBD1	TRBJ1-6	.	CASSPGTGGSPLHF	TGCGCCAGCAGCCCCGGGACAGGGGGATCACCCCTCCACTTT
TRBV19	TRBD1	TRBJ1-4	.	CASSPQGALNEKLFF	TGTGCCAGTAGTCCACAGGGGGCGCTTAATGAAAAACTGTTTTTT
TRBV6-1	.	TRBJ1-4	once	CATTEAGLGEKLFF	TGTGCCACTACGGAAGCAGGCTTGGGTGAAAAACTGTTTTTT
TRBV9	TRBD1	TRBJ1-1	.	CASSGELQGAGTEAFF	TGTGCCAGCAGCGGTGAATTACAGGGGGCCGGGACTGAAGCTTTCTTT
TRBV7-2	.	TRBJ2-5	.	CASSLIVKETQYF	TGTGCCAGCAGCTTAATAGTTAAAGAGACCCAGTACTTC
TRBV12-1	.	TRBJ2-7	.	CASSLPAKHRTYEQYF	TGTGCCAGCAGCCTGCCCGCGAAACACCGGACCTACGAGCAGTACTTC
TRBV5-5	.	TRBJ2-5	once	CASSLVGQAEDTQYF	TGTGCCAGCAGCTTGGTGGGGCAGGCGGAGGATACCCAGTACTTC
TRBV6-4	.	TRBJ2-7	.	CASSTGNSYEQYF	TGTGCCAGCAGTACAGGGAACTCCTACGAGCAGTACTTC
TRBV18	.	TRBJ2-3	once	CASSPVFFYGSGTDTQYF	TGTGCCAGCTCACCGGTCTTTTTTTACGGTTCTGGCACAGATACGCAGTATTTT
TRBV5-1	.	TRBJ2-3	once	CASSSGDLSTDTQYF	TGCGCCAGCAGCTCTGGGGACCTAAGCACAGATACGCAGTATTTT
TRBV19	.	TRBJ1-3	once	CASSRGSGNTIYF	TGTGCCAGTAGCCGTGGCTCTGGAAACACCATATATTTT
TRBV4-1	TRBD1	TRBJ1-3	once	CASSREGDRFSGNTIYF	TGCGCCAGCAGCCGGGAGGGGGACAGGTTCTCTGGAAACACCATATATTTT
TRBV5-4	.	TRBJ1-1	.	CASSVAAVYTEAFF	TGTGCCAGCAGCGTGGCAGCGGTATACACTGAAGCTTTCTTT
TRBV30	TRBD1	TRBJ1-1	.	CAWSVTGGTEAFF	TGTGCCTGGAGTGTGACAGGGGGGACTGAAGCTTTCTTT
TRBV30	TRBD1	TRBJ2-5	.	CAWSFRTGRETQYF	TGTGCCTGGAGTTTTCGGACAGGGAGAGAGACCCAGTACTTC
TRBV10-1	.	TRBJ2-7	.	CASSESFGQGEQYF	TGCGCCAGCAGTGAGTCGTTCGGTCAGGGCGAGCAGTACTTC
TRBV4-1	TRBD1	TRBJ1-6	.	CASSQEAGQGHSPLHF	TGCGCCAGCAGCCAAGAGGCGGGACAGGGTCATTCACCCCTCCACTTT
TRBV5-8	.	TRBJ1-5	.	CASNLREGQPQHF	TGTGCCAGCAATCTCAGGGAAGGGCAGCCCCAGCATTTT
TRBV10-3	.	TRBJ2-3	few	CALGLGPTDTQYF	TGTGCCCTAGGGTTGGGACCCACAGATACGCAGTATTTT
TRBV7-2	.	TRBJ2-7	.	CASSFRGPYEQYF	TGTGCCAGCAGCTTCAGGGGCCCTTACGAGCAGTACTTC
TRBV29-1	.	TRBJ2-3	.	CSVDVGFTDTQYF	TGCAGCGTTGATGTAGGTTTCACAGATACGCAGTATTTT
TRBV5-6	TRBD1	TRBJ1-2	few	CASTQQQGNYGYTF	TGTGCCAGCACCCAACAACAGGGGAACTATGGCTACACCTTC
TRBV6-7	.	TRBJ1-2	.	CASSYSGKFWYGYTF	TGTGCCAGCAGTTATTCGGGTAAATTTTGGTATGGCTACACCTTC